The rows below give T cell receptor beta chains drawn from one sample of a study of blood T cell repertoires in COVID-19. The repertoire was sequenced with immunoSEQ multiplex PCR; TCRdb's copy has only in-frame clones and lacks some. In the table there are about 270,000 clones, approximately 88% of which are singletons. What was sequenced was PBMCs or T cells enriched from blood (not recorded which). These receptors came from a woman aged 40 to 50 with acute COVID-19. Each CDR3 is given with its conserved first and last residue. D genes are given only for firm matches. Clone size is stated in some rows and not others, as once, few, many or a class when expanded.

CDR3 protein: CASSLDVGGTEAFF; CDR3 DNA: TGTGCCAGCAGCTTGGACGTTGGGGGGACTGAAGCTTTCTTT; V gene: TRBV5-4; clone size: -; J gene: TRBJ1-1; D gene: -
CDR3 protein: CATNPSGNGVNEQFF; CDR3 DNA: TGTGCCACCAACCCTAGCGGGAATGGCGTCAATGAGCAGTTCTTC; V gene: TRBV15; clone size: -; J gene: TRBJ2-1; D gene: TRBD2
CDR3 protein: CASSRGEGMVKTQYF; CDR3 DNA: TGTGCCAGCAGCCGGGGGGAAGGGATGGTAAAGACCCAGTACTTC; V gene: TRBV3-1/TRBV3-2; clone size: once; J gene: TRBJ2-5; D gene: -
CDR3 protein: CASSLPGRKDSPLHF; CDR3 DNA: TGTGCCAGCAGTTTACCAGGGCGTAAGGATTCACCCCTCCACTTT; V gene: TRBV28; clone size: -; J gene: TRBJ1-6; D gene: -
CDR3 protein: CASSKGELRYGYTF; CDR3 DNA: TGTGCCAGTAGTAAGGGGGAATTGAGGTATGGCTACACCTTC; V gene: TRBV19; clone size: -; J gene: TRBJ1-2; D gene: -
CDR3 protein: CASSVGNSGGTEAFF; CDR3 DNA: TGTGCCAGCAGCGTAGGAAATTCAGGAGGGACTGAAGCTTTCTTT; V gene: TRBV9; clone size: -; J gene: TRBJ1-1; D gene: -
CDR3 protein: CASSPTDTYEQYF; CDR3 DNA: TGCGCCAGCAGTCCCACAGACACCTACGAGCAGTACTTC; V gene: TRBV5-1; clone size: -; J gene: TRBJ2-7; D gene: -
CDR3 protein: CAWSGFGNQPQHF; CDR3 DNA: TGTGCCTGGAGTGGTTTCGGTAATCAGCCCCAGCATTTT; V gene: TRBV30; clone size: -; J gene: TRBJ1-5; D gene: -
CDR3 protein: CASSQDPRAYEQYF; CDR3 DNA: TGCGCCAGCAGCCAAGATCCCAGGGCCTACGAGCAGTACTTC; V gene: TRBV4-1; clone size: -; J gene: TRBJ2-7; D gene: -
CDR3 protein: CASSETTGRAKNIQYF; CDR3 DNA: TGTGCCAGCAGCGAGACGACAGGGAGGGCCAAAAACATTCAGTACTTC; V gene: TRBV7-2; clone size: -; J gene: TRBJ2-4; D gene: -
CDR3 protein: CATSREGQGLYEQYF; CDR3 DNA: TGTGCCACCAGCAGAGAAGGACAGGGGTTGTACGAGCAGTACTTC; V gene: TRBV15; clone size: once; J gene: TRBJ2-7; D gene: TRBD1
CDR3 protein: CASSPGQGVGYTF; CDR3 DNA: TGTGCCAGCTCACCGGGGCAGGGGGTCGGCTACACCTTC; V gene: TRBV18; clone size: few; J gene: TRBJ1-2; D gene: TRBD1
CDR3 protein: CASSQQTGGSPSGNTIYF; CDR3 DNA: TGTGCCAGCTCACAGCAAACAGGGGGCTCCCCCTCTGGAAACACCATATATTTT; V gene: TRBV18; clone size: -; J gene: TRBJ1-3; D gene: TRBD1
CDR3 protein: CASSQGGSGSWETQYF; CDR3 DNA: TGTGCCAGCAGCCAAGGCGGTAGCGGGAGTTGGGAGACCCAGTACTTC; V gene: TRBV14; clone size: -; J gene: TRBJ2-5; D gene: TRBD2
CDR3 protein: CASSLGENTEAFF; CDR3 DNA: TGTGCCAGCAGTTTGGGAGAGAACACTGAAGCTTTCTTT; V gene: TRBV11-3; clone size: -; J gene: TRBJ1-1; D gene: -
CDR3 protein: CASSSWTGHGYTF; CDR3 DNA: TGTGCCAGCAGCTCCTGGACAGGGCATGGCTACACCTTC; V gene: TRBV7-9; clone size: few; J gene: TRBJ1-2; D gene: TRBD1
CDR3 protein: CATSAPTGDRRNSGRPVGELFF; CDR3 DNA: TGTGCCACCAGTGCCCCGACCGGGGACAGGCGCAATAGCGGTCGTCCAGTCGGGGAGCTGTTTTTT; V gene: TRBV24-1; clone size: -; J gene: TRBJ2-2; D gene: TRBD1
CDR3 protein: CASSLTVRDSPLHF; CDR3 DNA: TGTGCCAGCAGCTTGACAGTTAGGGATTCACCCCTCCACTTT; V gene: TRBV11-3; clone size: -; J gene: TRBJ1-6; D gene: -
CDR3 protein: CASSLVLLDQPQHF; CDR3 DNA: TGTGCCAGCAGCTTAGTATTACTAGATCAGCCCCAGCATTTT; V gene: TRBV7-2; clone size: -; J gene: TRBJ1-5; D gene: -
CDR3 protein: CASSQGGGKNTEAFF; CDR3 DNA: TGCGCCAGCAGCCAAGGGGGGGGCAAGAACACTGAAGCTTTCTTT; V gene: TRBV4-1; clone size: once; J gene: TRBJ1-1; D gene: -
CDR3 protein: CASTPLAYEQYF; CDR3 DNA: TGTGCCAGCACCCCCTTAGCCTACGAGCAGTACTTC; V gene: TRBV2; clone size: -; J gene: TRBJ2-7; D gene: -
CDR3 protein: CASSLIPASGRAFEINEQFF; CDR3 DNA: TGTGCCAGCAGTTTGATCCCCGCTAGCGGGAGGGCTTTTGAAATTAATGAGCAGTTCTTC; V gene: TRBV27; clone size: -; J gene: TRBJ2-1; D gene: TRBD2
CDR3 protein: CASRPGTGGGYEQYF; CDR3 DNA: TGTGCCAGCAGACCCGGGACAGGTGGGGGCTACGAGCAGTACTTC; V gene: TRBV2; clone size: few; J gene: TRBJ2-7; D gene: TRBD1
CDR3 protein: CASSIGDARDSPQHF; CDR3 DNA: TGTGCCAGTAGTATTGGAGACGCCCGAGACAGCCCCCAGCATTTT; V gene: TRBV19; clone size: -; J gene: TRBJ1-5; D gene: -